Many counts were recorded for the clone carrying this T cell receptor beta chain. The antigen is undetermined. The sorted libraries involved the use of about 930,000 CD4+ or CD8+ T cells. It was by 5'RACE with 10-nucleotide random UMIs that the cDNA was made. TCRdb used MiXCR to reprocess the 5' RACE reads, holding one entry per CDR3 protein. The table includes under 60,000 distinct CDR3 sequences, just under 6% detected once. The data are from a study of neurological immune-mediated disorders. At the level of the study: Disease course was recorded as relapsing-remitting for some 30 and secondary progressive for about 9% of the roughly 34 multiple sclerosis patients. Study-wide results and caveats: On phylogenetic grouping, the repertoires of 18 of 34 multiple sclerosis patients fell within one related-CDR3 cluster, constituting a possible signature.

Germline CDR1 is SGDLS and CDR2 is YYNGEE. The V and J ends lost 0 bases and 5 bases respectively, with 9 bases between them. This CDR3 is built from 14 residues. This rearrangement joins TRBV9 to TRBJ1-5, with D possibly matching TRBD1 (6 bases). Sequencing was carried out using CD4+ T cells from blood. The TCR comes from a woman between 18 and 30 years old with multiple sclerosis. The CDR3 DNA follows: TGTGCCAGCAGCGTAGGACAGGAGGATCAGCCCCAGCATTTT. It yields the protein CASSVGQEDQPQHF. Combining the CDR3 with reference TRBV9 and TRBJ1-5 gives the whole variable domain DSGVTQTPKHLITATGQRVTLRCSPRSGDLSVYWYQQSLDQGLQFLIQYYNGEERAKGNILERFSAQQFPDLHSELNLSSLELGDSALYFCASSVGQEDQPQHFGDGTRLSIL.